The sequence of this TCR beta chain was determined in a study of control samples from healthy donors and cancer patients. There are 14 residues in the CDR3. Germline CDR1 is SQVTM and CDR2 is ANQGSEA. The V end lost 3 bases, the J end lost 0 bases, and 10 bases lay between the germline ends. TCRdb's copy holds only in-frame clones and misses some; the assay was immunoSEQ multiplex PCR. The data show roughly 190,000 clones, about 90% seen once. The TCR originated in a man aged 25 to 45 in good health. Sequencing used blood. This sequence joins TRBV29-1 and TRBJ2-3; D might be TRBD1 or TRBD2, each matching 6 bases. The chain's CDR3 is CSVDGGGSTDTQYF. The CDR3, as DNA: TGCAGCGTTGACGGGGGCGGGAGCACAGATACGCAGTATTTT.